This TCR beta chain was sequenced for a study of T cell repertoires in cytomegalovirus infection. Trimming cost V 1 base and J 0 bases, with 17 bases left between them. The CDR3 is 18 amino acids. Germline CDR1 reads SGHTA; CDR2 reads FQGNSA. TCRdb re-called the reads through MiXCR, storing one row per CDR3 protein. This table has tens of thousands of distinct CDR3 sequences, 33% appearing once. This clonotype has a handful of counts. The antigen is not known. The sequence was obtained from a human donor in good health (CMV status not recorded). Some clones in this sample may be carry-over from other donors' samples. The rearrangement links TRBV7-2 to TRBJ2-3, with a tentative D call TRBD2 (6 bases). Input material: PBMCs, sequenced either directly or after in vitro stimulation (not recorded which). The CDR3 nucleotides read TGTGCCAGCAGCTTAGTGGGGACTGGACCAACTAGCACAGATACGCAGTATTTT. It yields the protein CASSLVGTGPTSTDTQYF.